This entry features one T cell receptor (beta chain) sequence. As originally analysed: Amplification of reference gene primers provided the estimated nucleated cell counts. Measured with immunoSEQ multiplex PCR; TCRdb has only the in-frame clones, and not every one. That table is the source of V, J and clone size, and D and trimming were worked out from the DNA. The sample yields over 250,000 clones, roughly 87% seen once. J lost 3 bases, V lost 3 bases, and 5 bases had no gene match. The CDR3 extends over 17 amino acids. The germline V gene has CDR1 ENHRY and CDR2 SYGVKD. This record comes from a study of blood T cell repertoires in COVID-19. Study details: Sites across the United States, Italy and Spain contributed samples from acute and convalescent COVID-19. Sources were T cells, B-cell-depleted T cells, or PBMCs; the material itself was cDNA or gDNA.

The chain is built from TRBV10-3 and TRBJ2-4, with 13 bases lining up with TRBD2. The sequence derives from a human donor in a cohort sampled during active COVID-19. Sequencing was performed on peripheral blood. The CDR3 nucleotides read TGTGCCATCAGTGAATACGGACTAGCGGGAGACAAAAACATTCAGTACTTC. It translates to CAISEYGLAGDKNIQYF.